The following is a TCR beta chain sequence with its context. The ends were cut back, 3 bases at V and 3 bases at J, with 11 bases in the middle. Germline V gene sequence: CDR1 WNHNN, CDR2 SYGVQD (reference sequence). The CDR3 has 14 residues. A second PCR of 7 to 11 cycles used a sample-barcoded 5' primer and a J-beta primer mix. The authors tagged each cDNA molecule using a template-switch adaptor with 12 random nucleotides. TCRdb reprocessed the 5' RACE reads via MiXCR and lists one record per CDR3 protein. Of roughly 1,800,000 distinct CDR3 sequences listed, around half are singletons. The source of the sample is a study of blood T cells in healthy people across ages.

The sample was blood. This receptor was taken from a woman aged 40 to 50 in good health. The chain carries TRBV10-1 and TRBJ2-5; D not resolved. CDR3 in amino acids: CASSDEVLKETQYF. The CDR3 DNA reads TGCGCCAGCAGTGATGAAGTCTTAAAAGAGACCCAGTACTTC.